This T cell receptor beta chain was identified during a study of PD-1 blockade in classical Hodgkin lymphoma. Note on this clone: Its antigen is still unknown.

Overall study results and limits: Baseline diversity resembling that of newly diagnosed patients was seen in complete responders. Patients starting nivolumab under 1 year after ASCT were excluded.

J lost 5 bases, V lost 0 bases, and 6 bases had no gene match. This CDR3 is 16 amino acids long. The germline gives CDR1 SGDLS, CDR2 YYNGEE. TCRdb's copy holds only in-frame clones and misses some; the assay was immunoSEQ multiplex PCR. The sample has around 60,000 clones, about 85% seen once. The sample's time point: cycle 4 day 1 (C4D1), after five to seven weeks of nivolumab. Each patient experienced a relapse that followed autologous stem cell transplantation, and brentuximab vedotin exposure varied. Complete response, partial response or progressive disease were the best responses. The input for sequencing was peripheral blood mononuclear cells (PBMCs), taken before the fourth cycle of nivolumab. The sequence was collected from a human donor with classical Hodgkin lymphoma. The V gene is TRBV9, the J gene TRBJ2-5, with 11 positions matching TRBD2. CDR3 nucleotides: TGTGCCAGCAGCGTAGGGGTAGCGGGGGGGCCCGAGACCCAGTACTTC. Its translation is CASSVGVAGGPETQYF.